These 16 T cell receptor beta chains originate from one sample sequenced in a study of patients and donors after allogeneic stem cell transplantation. TCRdb used MiXCR to reprocess the RT-PCR reads, holding one entry per CDR3 protein. Among roughly 940,000 distinct CDR3 sequences listed, roughly 18% were seen once. The sequencing input was blood, either unsorted or a sorted T cell fraction (not recorded which). These receptors came from a human donor who was either an allogeneic HSCT recipient or a stem cell or donor lymphocyte infusion donor (not recorded which). It is not recorded whose cells these are; they may come from a transplant donor.

In this sample, this clonotype turned up a few times. The chain combines TRBV6-1 with TRBJ2-1, with D possibly matching TRBD2 (6 bases). The germline V gene has CDR1 MNHNS and CDR2 SASEGT. CDR3 length equals 13 residues. Trimming removed 6 bases from V and 10 bases from J, with 16 bases in between. CDR3 residues: CASRHSAGREQFF. In DNA, the CDR3 is TGTGCCAGCAGACACTCAGCGGGCCGGGAGCAGTTCTTC.

The V and J genes are TRBV28 and TRBJ1-5; 10 bases fit TRBD1. The CDR3 is 16 amino acids. Germline V lookup: CDR1 MDHEN, CDR2 SYDVKM. Trimming cost V 6 bases and J 3 bases; bases outside gene matches: 8. As DNA, the CDR3 is TGTGCCAGCAGGGGACCCGGGACAGGGGCCAATCAGCCCCAGCATTTT. Translation gives CASRGPGTGANQPQHF.

This clonotype was observed a few times. The chain has TRBV12-3 or TRBV12-4 and TRBJ1-4, with TRBD1 identical over 7 bases. The junction had 9 bases not matched to a gene; V was cut back by 0 bases and J by 8 bases. This CDR3 spans 16 amino acids. This CDR3 reads CASSLALGRGDEKLFF. The CDR3 DNA is TGTGCCAGCAGTTTAGCGCTGGGCAGGGGGGACGAAAAACTGTTTTTT.

V and J are TRBV24-1 and TRBJ1-2; TRBD1 agrees at 8 bases. With V trimmed by 4 bases and J by 8 bases, 14 bases remained unmatched. The CDR3 consists of 16 residues. The germline CDR1 and CDR2 sequences are KGHDR and SFDVKD. The DNA of the CDR3 is TGTGCCACCAGTGAAGGGATTAGACAGGGGATCGGCGGCTACACCTTC. This codes for CATSEGIRQGIGGYTF.

In its sample, this clonotype was seen a few times. V gene TRBV4-1 combines with J gene TRBJ2-5; 9 positions agree with TRBD2. V lost 3 bases to trimming and J lost 4 bases; unmatched junction nucleotides: 6. The CDR3 totals 15 residues. In germline, CDR1 is MGHRA, CDR2 YSYEKL. Written as DNA, the CDR3 is TGCGCCAGCAGCCAGGGACTAGCCGGGACAGAGACCCAGTACTTC. Translation gives CASSQGLAGTETQYF.

This clonotype was seen a few times. This rearrangement joins TRBV5-4 to TRBJ2-2; maybe TRBD1 (6 bases). With 4 bases removed from V and 3 bases from J, the gap between germline ends came to 13 bases. CDR3 length equals 15 residues. Germline CDR1 is SGHNT and CDR2 is YYREEE (reference sequence). The CDR3 nucleotides are TGTGCCAGCAGCATAGCAGGGGTCCACACCGGGGAGCTGTTTTTT. Translation: CASSIAGVHTGELFF.

In its sample, this clonotype was seen many times. The V call is TRBV5-1, the J call TRBJ1-1, with unresolved D. The CDR3 runs 12 residues. CDR1 SGHRS and CDR2 YFSETQ come from the germline V gene. V shed 0 bases and J shed 7 bases, with 7 bases lying between them. The CDR3 nucleotides are TGCGCCAGCAGCTTGGGACACCTTGAAGCTTTCTTT. This sequence encodes CASSLGHLEAFF.

This clonotype was seen a handful of times. V and J are TRBV9 and TRBJ2-1; perhaps TRBD1 as D (6 bases). The CDR3 totals 16 residues. Germline V gene data show CDR1 as SGDLS and CDR2 as YYNGEE. Trimming removed 0 bases from V and 0 bases from J, with 10 bases in between. CDR3 DNA sequence: TGTGCCAGCAGCGTAGGGACAGCTTACTCCTACAATGAGCAGTTCTTC. Encoded protein: CASSVGTAYSYNEQFF.

The J gene is TRBJ2-1, the V gene TRBV12-3 or TRBV12-4; 8 positions match TRBD2. After removal of 3 bases from V and 5 bases from J, the junction contained 9 bases not matched to a gene. There are 16 residues in the CDR3. For the CDR3, the DNA is TGTGCCAGCAGTTTTGGAGCGGGAGCCCAAAACAATGAGCAGTTCTTC. Its protein is CASSFGAGAQNNEQFF.

This clonotype was seen a handful of times. This chain joins TRBV24-1 and TRBJ1-5, with 9 bases aligning to TRBD1. Germline V gene lookup returns CDR1 KGHDR and CDR2 SFDVKD. This CDR3 is 17 amino acids long. V was clipped by 4 bases and J by 0 bases; unmatched bases: 6. CDR3 DNA sequence: TGTGCCACCAGTGAGGGACAGGGAAGGGGTAGCAATCAGCCCCAGCATTTT. Protein sequence: CATSEGQGRGSNQPQHF.

This clonotype was picked up one time. This is likely a read error, given that the CDR3 carries no conserved phenylalanine or tryptophan at its end. The chain employs TRBV2 and TRBJ1-1; D unresolved. The V and J ends lost 6 bases and 0 bases respectively, with 8 bases between them. Germline values: CDR1 SNHLY, CDR2 FYNNEI. The CDR3 covers 13 residues. This CDR3 reads CASREDVNTEAFL. As DNA, the CDR3 is TGTGCCAGCAGGGAGGACGTGAACACTGAAGCTTTCCTT.

This clonotype has just a few counts. V gene TRBV5-5 combines with J gene TRBJ2-5; no clear D gene. This CDR3 comprises 15 residues. The V and J ends lost 4 bases and 2 bases respectively, with 15 bases between them. Germline assignment: CDR1 SGHKS and CDR2 YYEKEE (reference sequence). The CDR3 loop is CASSMRPDHQETQYF. As DNA, the CDR3 is TGTGCCAGCAGCATGCGTCCAGACCATCAAGAGACCCAGTACTTC.

This clonotype has more than one count but fewer than ten. The chain uses TRBV24-1 and TRBJ2-2; 7 bases match TRBD1. Trimming removed 10 bases from V and 0 bases from J; junction bases left unmatched: 1. The CDR3 runs to 13 residues. CDR1 is KGHDR, CDR2 SFDVKD, per germline. This chain's CDR3 is CATTGSNTGELFF. The CDR3 coding sequence is TGTGCCACGACAGGGTCGAACACCGGGGAGCTGTTTTTT.

This clonotype has only a few counts. The rearrangement joins TRBV29-1 to TRBJ2-1; 8 bases match TRBD1. The J segment lost 1 base and the V segment lost 7 bases, leaving 12 bases of the junction unmatched. Looked up from germline, CDR1 is SQVTM and CDR2 is ANQGSEA. The CDR3 totals 16 residues. DNA for the CDR3: TGCAGCGCGCCCGGATGGCAGGGGGCTTCCTACAATGAGCAGTTCTTC. Amino acids: CSAPGWQGASYNEQFF.

At least ten counts were recorded for this clonotype. The chain combines TRBV27 with TRBJ2-7, with TRBD1 matching 7 bases. The CDR3 length is 15 residues. Losses at the gene ends were 5 bases for V and 0 bases for J; bases not matched to a gene: 7. Germline V lookup: CDR1 MNHEY, CDR2 SMNVEV (reference sequence). CDR3 nucleotides: TGTGCCAGCAGTCTTCAGACAGGGAGCTCCTACGAGCAGTACTTC. Residues: CASSLQTGSSYEQYF.

This clonotype was counted between two and nine times. The V gene is TRBV7-2, the J gene TRBJ2-5; D call uncertain. CDR1 is SGHTA, CDR2 FQGNSA, per germline. Between the trimmed V and J ends, which lost 2 bases and 4 bases, there was a span of 14 bases. The CDR3 contains 15 residues. The chain's CDR3 is CASSLRAAGGETQYF. The CDR3 DNA is TGTGCCAGCAGCTTAAGAGCTGCCGGCGGAGAGACCCAGTACTTC.